The T cell receptor beta chain under discussion was sequenced for a study of blood T cell repertoires in COVID-19. The overall study: Samples of COVID-19 (acute and convalescent) were obtained from the United States, Italy and Spain. PBMCs, B-cell-depleted T cells, or T cells provided the cDNA or gDNA that made up the material.

This CDR3 has 17 amino acids. The V segment lost 2 bases and the J segment 8 bases; nucleotides outside the gene matches: 13. The germline V gene has CDR1 SGHNT and CDR2 YYREEE (reference sequence). As processed by the authors: Estimation of nucleated cell counts relied on the amplification of reference gene primers. Sequencing was performed with immunoSEQ multiplex PCR; in TCRdb, only in-frame clones are kept and a portion is missing. Clone size and the V and J calls come from that table; the DNA yielded D and trimming. The sample consists of more than 95,000 clones, approximately 89% of them appearing once.

The source is a woman older than 75 in a cohort sampled during active COVID-19. Source material: peripheral blood. The chain carries TRBV5-4 and TRBJ2-1, with 10 positions matching TRBD1. The CDR3 sequence is CASSLMTGGAILDEQFF. The CDR3 DNA reads TGTGCCAGCAGCTTAATGACAGGGGGCGCGATTTTGGATGAGCAGTTCTTC.